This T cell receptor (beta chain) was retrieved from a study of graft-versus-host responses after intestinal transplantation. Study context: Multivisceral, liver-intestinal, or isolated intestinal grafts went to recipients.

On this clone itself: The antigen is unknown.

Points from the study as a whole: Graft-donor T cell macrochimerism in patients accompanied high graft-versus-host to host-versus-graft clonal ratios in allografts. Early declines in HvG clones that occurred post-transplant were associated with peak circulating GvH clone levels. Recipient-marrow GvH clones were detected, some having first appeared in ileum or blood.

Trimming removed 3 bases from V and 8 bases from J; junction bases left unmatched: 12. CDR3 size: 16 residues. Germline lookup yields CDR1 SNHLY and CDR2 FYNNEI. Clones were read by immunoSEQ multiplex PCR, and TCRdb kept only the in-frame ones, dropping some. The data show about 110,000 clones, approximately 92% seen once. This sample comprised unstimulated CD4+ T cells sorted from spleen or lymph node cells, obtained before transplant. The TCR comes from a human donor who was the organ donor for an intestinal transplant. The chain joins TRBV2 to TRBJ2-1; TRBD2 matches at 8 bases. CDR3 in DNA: TGTGCCAGCAGTGATAGACGGGAGGGGACTTTTTATGAGCAGTTCTTC. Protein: CASSDRREGTFYEQFF.